Listed below are T cell receptor beta chains from one sample, sequenced in a study of blood T cell repertoires in COVID-19. Profiling relied on immunoSEQ multiplex PCR, and the TCRdb table lists in-frame clones only, not all of them. The profile shows some 96,000 clones, approximately 86% of them singletons. Source material: peripheral blood. Receptors were obtained from a man aged 50-60 years with acute or convalescent COVID-19. Each CDR3 is given with its conserved first and last residue. D genes are given only for firm matches. Where a row states a size, it is once, few, many or the class of an expanded clone; other rows omit it.

abundance: -; v_gene: TRBV29-1; j_gene: TRBJ1-5; d_gene: -; CDR3nt: TGCAGCGTTGAGTTGGGAGGGGCCCAGCATTTT; CDR3aa: CSVELGGAQHF
abundance: -; v_gene: TRBV2; j_gene: TRBJ2-7; d_gene: -; CDR3nt: TGTGCCAGCAGAGGGGGGGGGACCGGGGCCTACGAGCAGTACTTC; CDR3aa: CASRGGGTGAYEQYF
abundance: few; v_gene: TRBV12-3/TRBV12-4; j_gene: TRBJ1-1; d_gene: -; CDR3nt: TGTGCCAGCAGTTTAGGGGGGCAAGCTTTCTTT; CDR3aa: CASSLGGQAFF
abundance: -; v_gene: TRBV19; j_gene: TRBJ1-5; d_gene: TRBD1; CDR3nt: TGTGCCAGTAGATTACAGGGGTCGGAGGGCAATCAGCCCCAGCATTTT; CDR3aa: CASRLQGSEGNQPQHF
abundance: -; v_gene: TRBV7-9; j_gene: TRBJ2-3; d_gene: -; CDR3nt: TGTGCCAGCAGCCCGGAGGGAGATACGCAGTATTTT; CDR3aa: CASSPEGDTQYF
abundance: -; v_gene: TRBV29-1; j_gene: TRBJ1-1; d_gene: -; CDR3nt: TGCAGCGTTAGAGGGGTCAACGGGGGCACTGAAGCTTTCTTT; CDR3aa: CSVRGVNGGTEAFF
abundance: -; v_gene: TRBV27; j_gene: TRBJ2-1; d_gene: -; CDR3nt: TGTGCCACCTGGGACTCAGCCTACAATGAGCAGTTCTTC; CDR3aa: CATWDSAYNEQFF
abundance: -; v_gene: TRBV5-1; j_gene: TRBJ2-1; d_gene: -; CDR3nt: TGCGCCAGCAGCTCTGGCAGGGTCTACAATGAGCAGTTCTTC; CDR3aa: CASSSGRVYNEQFF
abundance: -; v_gene: TRBV19; j_gene: TRBJ2-1; d_gene: TRBD2; CDR3nt: TGTGCCAGTAGTACCGATCGACTAGCGGTTTACAATGAGCAGTTCTTC; CDR3aa: CASSTDRLAVYNEQFF
abundance: -; v_gene: TRBV6-1; j_gene: TRBJ1-2; d_gene: -; CDR3nt: TGTGCCAGCAGTGAGGGCAGGGGAAGCCATGGCTACACCTTC; CDR3aa: CASSEGRGSHGYTF
abundance: -; v_gene: TRBV5-1; j_gene: TRBJ1-1; d_gene: -; CDR3nt: TGCGCCAGCAGCTTGGGGGGGAGCGGGCGCACTGAAGCTTTCTTT; CDR3aa: CASSLGGSGRTEAFF
abundance: -; v_gene: TRBV5-1; j_gene: TRBJ1-1; d_gene: -; CDR3nt: TGCGCCAGCAGCTCAGGATCGACAGGACGGATCACTGAAGCTTTCTTT; CDR3aa: CASSSGSTGRITEAFF
abundance: -; v_gene: TRBV9; j_gene: TRBJ1-2; d_gene: TRBD1; CDR3nt: TGTGCCAGCAGCGTAGAGTGGACAGGGGAAACCTATGGCTACACCTTC; CDR3aa: CASSVEWTGETYGYTF
abundance: -; v_gene: TRBV11-3; j_gene: TRBJ2-7; d_gene: -; CDR3nt: TGTGCCAGCAGCTTGTCCGTACACTACGAGCAGTACTTC; CDR3aa: CASSLSVHYEQYF
abundance: -; v_gene: TRBV27; j_gene: TRBJ2-1; d_gene: TRBD2; CDR3nt: TGTGCCAGCAGTTTGAGCGGGAATGGGGGAAATGAGCAGTTCTTC; CDR3aa: CASSLSGNGGNEQFF
abundance: -; v_gene: TRBV4-2; j_gene: TRBJ2-7; d_gene: -; CDR3nt: TGTGCCAGCAGCCAAGATAGGGGCGGGATGTACGAGCAGTACTTC; CDR3aa: CASSQDRGGMYEQYF